This T cell receptor beta chain is from a study of Graves' ophthalmopathy and Graves' hyperthyroidism. Across the whole study: The collection of peripheral blood took place at initial diagnosis, before any treatment.

RNA transcripts yielded amplified TCR beta CDR3 regions. Investigators did first-round RT-PCR with HTBI primers, then second-round multiplex PCR. Each CDR3 protein gets one entry after TCRdb re-called the multiplex PCR reads with MiXCR. The sample yields approximately 210,000 distinct CDR3 sequences, about 32% seen once. Germline-derived CDR1 and CDR2 are SGHTA and FQGTGA. Between the trimmed V and J ends, which lost 4 bases and 9 bases, there was a span of 13 bases. This CDR3 is built from 12 residues. This clonotype was counted ten times or more. Sequences were obtained from peripheral blood. The chain links TRBV7-3 to TRBJ2-7; maybe TRBD2 (5 bases). This receptor was taken from a man aged 45-65 years with Graves' ophthalmopathy. CDR3 in amino acids: CASSSPGGPQYF. The CDR3 bases are TGTGCCAGCAGCTCTCCCGGCGGGCCGCAGTACTTC.